This T cell receptor (beta chain) derives from a study of shared clonotypes between healthy human individuals. Study-level information: There were three CD4 naive, three CD4 memory, two CD8 naive and one CD8 memory plates per donor.

Naive CD45RA+ and memory CD45RA-negative subsets were split from CD4+ cells. Measured with immunoSEQ multiplex PCR; TCRdb has only the in-frame clones, and not every one. The sample records millions of clones, 90% to 95% being singletons. Trimming took off 0 bases at V and 3 bases at J, with 9 bases between the two ends. The length of the CDR3 is 14 residues. Germline CDR1 is LNHNV and CDR2 is YYDKDF (reference sequence). The sample was naive CD4+ T cells sorted from blood. Subset here: CD45RA+ positively selected. The chain uses TRBV15 and TRBJ2-7; D gene ambiguous. The sequence came from a young man in good health. CDR3 sequence (DNA): TGTGCCACCAGCAGAGAAAAAGGCATCTACGAGCAGTACTTC. This translates into CATSREKGIYEQYF.